This TCR beta chain appears in the sequencing data of a study of Tregs in tolerant kidney transplant recipients. Study-wide findings and caveats: Validation in larger populations is needed because few patients were studied. Tregs expanded with activated donor B cells seemed most donor-specific.

The method was immunoSEQ multiplex PCR; TCRdb's version includes in-frame clones alone and lacks a portion of them. The top ten hold more than 0.5% of the sample, which has roughly 120,000 clones, roughly nine tenths seen once. Of note for this clone: Antigen: not known.

CDR1 MNHEY and CDR2 SVGAGI come from the germline V gene. The CDR3 spans 12 residues. Trimming took off 5 bases at V and 3 bases at J, with 8 bases between the two ends. Thawed PBMCs were FACS-sorted into unstimulated CD4+CD25+CD127- regulatory T cells, CD4+CD25- non-regulatory cells, CD4 and CD8 cells. This clonotype was obtained from a human donor in good health. The sequenced material came from CD4+ T cells from blood. This chain connects TRBV6-5 to TRBJ2-7; D is undetermined. CDR3 amino acids: CASSPRGYEQYF. The CDR3 DNA is TGTGCCAGCAGTCCCCGCGGCTACGAGCAGTACTTC.